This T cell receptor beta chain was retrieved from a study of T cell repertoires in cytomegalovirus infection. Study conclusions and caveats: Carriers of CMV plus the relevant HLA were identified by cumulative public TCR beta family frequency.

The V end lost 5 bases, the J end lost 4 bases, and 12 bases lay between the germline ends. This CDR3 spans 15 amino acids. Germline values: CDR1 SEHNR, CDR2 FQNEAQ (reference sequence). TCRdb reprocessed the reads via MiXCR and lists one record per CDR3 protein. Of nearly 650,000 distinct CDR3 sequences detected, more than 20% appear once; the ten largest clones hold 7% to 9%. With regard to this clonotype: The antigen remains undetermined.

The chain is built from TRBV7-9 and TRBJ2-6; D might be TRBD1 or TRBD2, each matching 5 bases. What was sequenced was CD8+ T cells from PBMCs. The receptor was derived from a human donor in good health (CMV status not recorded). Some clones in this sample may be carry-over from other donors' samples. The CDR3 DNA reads TGTGCCAGCAGCCGACCTGGGACCGGGGCCAACGTCCTGACTTTC. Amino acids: CASSRPGTGANVLTF.